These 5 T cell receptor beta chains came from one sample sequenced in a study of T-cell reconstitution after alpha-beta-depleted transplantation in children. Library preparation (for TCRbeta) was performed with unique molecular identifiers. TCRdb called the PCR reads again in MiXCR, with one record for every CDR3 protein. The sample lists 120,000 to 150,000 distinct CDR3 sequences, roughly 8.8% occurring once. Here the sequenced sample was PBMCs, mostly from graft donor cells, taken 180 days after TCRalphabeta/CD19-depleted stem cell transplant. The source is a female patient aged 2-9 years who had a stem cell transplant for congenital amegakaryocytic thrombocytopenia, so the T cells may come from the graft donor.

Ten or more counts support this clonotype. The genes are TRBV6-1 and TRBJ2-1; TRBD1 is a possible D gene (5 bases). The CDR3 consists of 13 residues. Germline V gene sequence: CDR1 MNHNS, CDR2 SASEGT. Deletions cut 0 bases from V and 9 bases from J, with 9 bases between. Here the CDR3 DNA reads TGTGCCAGCAGTGAAGCCAGGGTGGGTGAGCAGTTCTTC. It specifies CASSEARVGEQFF.

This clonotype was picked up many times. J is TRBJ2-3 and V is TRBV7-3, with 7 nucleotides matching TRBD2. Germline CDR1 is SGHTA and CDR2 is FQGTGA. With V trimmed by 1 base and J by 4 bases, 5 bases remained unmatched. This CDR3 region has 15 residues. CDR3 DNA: TGTGCCAGCAGCTTAAGCGGGGACTACGCAGATACGCAGTATTTT. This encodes CASSLSGDYADTQYF.

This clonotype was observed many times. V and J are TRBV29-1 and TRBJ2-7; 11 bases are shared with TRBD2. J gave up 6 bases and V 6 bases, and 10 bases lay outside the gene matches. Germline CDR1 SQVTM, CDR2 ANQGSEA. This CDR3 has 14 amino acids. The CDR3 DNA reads TGCAGCGTGTCGACTAGCGGGACCCCTGGCGAGCAGTACTTC. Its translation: CSVSTSGTPGEQYF.

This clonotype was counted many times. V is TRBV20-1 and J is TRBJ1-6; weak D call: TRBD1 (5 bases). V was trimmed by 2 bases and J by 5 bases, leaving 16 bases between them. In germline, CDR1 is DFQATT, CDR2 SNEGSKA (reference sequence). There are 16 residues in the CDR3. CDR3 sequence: CSARQMGVGDNSPLHF. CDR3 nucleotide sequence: TGCAGTGCTAGACAGATGGGAGTGGGGGATAATTCACCCCTCCACTTT.

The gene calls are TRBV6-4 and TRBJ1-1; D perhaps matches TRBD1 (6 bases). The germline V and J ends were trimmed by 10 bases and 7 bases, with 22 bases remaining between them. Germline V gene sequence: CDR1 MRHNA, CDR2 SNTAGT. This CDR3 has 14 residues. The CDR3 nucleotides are TGTGCCATCCCCAGGGGAGAACAAGTAATTGAAGCTTTCTTT. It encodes CAIPRGEQVIEAFF.